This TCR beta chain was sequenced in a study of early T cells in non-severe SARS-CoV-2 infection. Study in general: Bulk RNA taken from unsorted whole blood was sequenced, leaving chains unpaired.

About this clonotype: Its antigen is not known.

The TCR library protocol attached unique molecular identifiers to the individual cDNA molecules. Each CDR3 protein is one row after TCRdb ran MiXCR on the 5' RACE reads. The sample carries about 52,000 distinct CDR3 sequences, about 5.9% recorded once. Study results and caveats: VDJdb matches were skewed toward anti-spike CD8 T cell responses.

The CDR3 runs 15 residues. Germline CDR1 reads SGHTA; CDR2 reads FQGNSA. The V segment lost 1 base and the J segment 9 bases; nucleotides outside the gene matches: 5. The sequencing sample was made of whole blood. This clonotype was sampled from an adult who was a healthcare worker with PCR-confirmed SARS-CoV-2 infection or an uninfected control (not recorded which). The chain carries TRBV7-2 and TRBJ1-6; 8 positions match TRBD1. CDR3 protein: CASSLGGTGVSPLHF. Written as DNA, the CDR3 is TGTGCCAGCAGCTTAGGGGGGACAGGCGTTTCACCCCTCCACTTT.